Shown below are 25 T cell receptor beta chains from a single sample sequenced in a study of blood T cell dynamics during melanoma immunotherapy. The sample's time point: pre-treatment baseline. Method: immunoSEQ multiplex PCR; TCRdb's copy keeps in-frame clones and lacks some. The sample comprises 13,000 or so clones, about 90% of which are singletons, and 3% to 3.5% rests with the top ten. The source material was blood, sampled from a patient treated with checkpoint blockade. These receptors all come from a human donor with melanoma.

The rearrangement uses TRBV13 and TRBJ2-1; D gene unclear. In germline, CDR1 is PRHDT, CDR2 FYEKMQ (reference sequence). V shed 3 bases and J shed 8 bases, with 20 bases lying between them. This CDR3 spans 16 amino acids. CDR3 amino acids: CASSFNGPMVGYEQFF. The CDR3 bases are TGTGCCAGCAGCTTTAACGGACCCATGGTTGGTTATGAGCAGTTCTTC.

The chain carries TRBV19 and TRBJ1-1; 8 positions agree with TRBD1. Unmatched junction bases numbered 7, after V lost 8 bases and J lost 5 bases. This CDR3 is 13 amino acids long. In germline, CDR1 is LNHDA, CDR2 SQIVND (reference sequence). The CDR3 loop reads CASRQGSRTEAFF. CDR3 sequence (DNA): TGTGCCAGTCGACAGGGGTCGAGGACTGAAGCTTTCTTT.

The V gene is TRBV7-2, the J gene TRBJ2-2; no clear D gene. The CDR3 contains 16 residues. The V gene lost 5 bases and the J gene lost 0 bases, with 13 bases spanning the gap. The germline CDR1 and CDR2 sequences are SGHTA and FQGNSA. The CDR3 sequence is CASSPYSPSNTGELFF. CDR3 nucleotide sequence: TGTGCCAGCAGCCCTTATTCCCCGTCGAACACCGGGGAGCTGTTTTTT.

This chain connects TRBV6-6 to TRBJ2-1; no clear D gene. The V end was cut by 2 bases, the J end by 10 bases, with 12 bases between. The CDR3 contains 13 residues. Germline assignment: CDR1 MNHNY and CDR2 SVGAGI (reference sequence). CDR3 in DNA: TGTGCCAGCAGTTACGTAGGCCCCCGGGAGCAGTTCTTC. Translating it yields CASSYVGPREQFF.

This clone has only one observation. The chain has TRBV30 and TRBJ1-4, with a tentative D call TRBD1 (5 bases). The V gene lost 5 bases and the J gene lost 8 bases, with 21 bases spanning the gap. CDR3 length: 15 amino acids. Germline assignment: CDR1 GTSNPN and CDR2 SVGIG (reference sequence). The CDR3 here is CAWGETGAAGEKLFF. For the CDR3, the DNA is TGTGCCTGGGGCGAAACCGGGGCCGCGGGGGAAAAACTGTTTTTT.

The count of this clone is one. The chain couples TRBV5-1 to TRBJ1-1; D is perhaps TRBD1 (6 bases). V was shortened by 6 bases and J by 0 bases, with 24 bases between the two germline ends. CDR1 and CDR2 from the germline V gene are SGHRS and YFSETQ. The CDR3 spans 18 residues. CDR3 bases: TGCGCCAGCACTTTACCCACGGGACACTCATCTCTGAACACTGAAGCTTTCTTT. The encoded protein is CASTLPTGHSSLNTEAFF.

This clone was seen once. The CDR3 DNA follows: TGCAGCACCCAGGCAGGTTTCGGTGGGGTCAATGAGCAGTTCTTC. This translates into CSTQAGFGGVNEQFF. The chain couples TRBV29-1 to TRBJ2-1, with D unclear. Germline V lookup: CDR1 SQVTM, CDR2 ANQGSEA. V lost 8 bases and J 6 bases, leaving 23 bases between the germline ends. CDR3 length equals 15 residues.

This clone was counted a single time. The chain joins TRBV28 to TRBJ1-2; 8 bases agree with TRBD1. Trimming took 4 bases from V and 6 from J; bases not matched to a gene: 4. CDR1 is MDHEN, CDR2 SYDVKM, per germline. This CDR3 has 13 residues. The DNA of the CDR3 is TGTGCCAGCAGTTCCCGACAGGGGAATGGCTACACCTTC. Its translation is CASSSRQGNGYTF.

The V and J genes are TRBV4-1 and TRBJ2-2; 7 bases line up with TRBD2. CDR1 is MGHRA and CDR2 is YSYEKL in the germline V gene. With V trimmed by 1 base and J by 4 bases, 3 bases remained unmatched. CDR3 size: 15 residues. The CDR3 region has the DNA TGCGCCAGCAGCCAAGGACTAGCCGGCACCGGGGAGCTGTTTTTT. Translating it yields CASSQGLAGTGELFF.

The chain combines TRBV19 with TRBJ2-7, with TRBD1 identical over 9 bases. The CDR3 spans 15 residues. Germline values: CDR1 LNHDA, CDR2 SQIVND (reference sequence). V lost 2 bases and J lost 3; bases outside the gene matches: 5. CDR3 DNA sequence: TGTGCCAGTAGTATAAGACAGGGGGGTAACTACGAGCAGTACTTC. It specifies CASSIRQGGNYEQYF.

The V gene is TRBV6-6, the J gene TRBJ1-3; D is uncertain. V was shortened by 6 bases and J by 2 bases, with 14 bases between the two germline ends. CDR1 is MNHNY, CDR2 SVGAGI, per germline (reference sequence). The CDR3 totals 15 residues. The CDR3 coding sequence is TGTGCCAGCAGCCGCCCTGGTAGGCCTGGAAACACCATATATTTT. This gives the protein CASSRPGRPGNTIYF.

The rearrangement links TRBV7-9 to TRBJ2-5, with D unresolved. Looked up from germline, CDR1 is SEHNR and CDR2 is FQNEAQ (reference sequence). Trimming removed 0 bases from V and 5 bases from J, with 10 bases in between. The CDR3 extends over 14 amino acids. The CDR3 nucleotides are TGTGCCAGCAGCTTAGCGAATCCCAGGGAGACCCAGTACTTC. Translating gives CASSLANPRETQYF.

The rearrangement uses TRBV2 and TRBJ1-4, with D possibly being TRBD1 (6 bases). The CDR3 is 13 residues long. Per the germline V gene, CDR1 is SNHLY and CDR2 is FYNNEI. Trimming removed 2 bases from V and 7 bases from J, with 8 bases in between. The CDR3 DNA is TGTGCCAGCAGTGAACAGGGGAGTGAAAAACTGTTTTTT. Translation: CASSEQGSEKLFF.

The chain combines TRBV28 with TRBJ1-1; D not certain. There are 11 residues in the CDR3. Germline V gene sequence: CDR1 MDHEN, CDR2 SYDVKM. V lost 4 bases, J lost 5 bases, and 5 bases lay in between. CDR3 region: CASSSLTEAFF. CDR3 sequence (DNA): TGTGCCAGCAGTTCCCTTACTGAAGCTTTCTTT. Together with reference TRBV28 and TRBJ1-1, the CDR3 gives the full variable domain: DVKVTQSSRYLVKRTGEKVFLECVQDMDHENMFWYRQDPGLGLRLIYFSYDVKMKEKGDIPEGYSVSREKKERFSLILESASTNQTSMYLCASSSLTEAFFGQGTRLTVV.

The chain employs TRBV6-1 and TRBJ1-1; 10 bases fit TRBD1. The CDR3 covers 15 residues. CDR1 is MNHNS and CDR2 is SASEGT in the germline V gene. With V trimmed by 4 bases and J by 5 bases, 7 bases remained unmatched. In DNA, the CDR3 is TGTGCCAGCAGTGGCCCGACAGGGGGCAAAACTGAAGCTTTCTTT. This codes for CASSGPTGGKTEAFF.

The DNA for the CDR3 is TGCGCCAGCAGCCAAGCAGCGGGAAGGAACACCGGGGAGCTGTTTTTT. Translating it yields CASSQAAGRNTGELFF. V usage is TRBV4-3 and J usage is TRBJ2-2; 7 positions agree with TRBD2. The CDR3 covers 16 residues. Per germline, CDR1 LGHNA and CDR2 YSLEER. V was clipped by 1 base and J by 1 base; unmatched bases: 3.

Here the CDR3 DNA reads TGTGCCAGCAGCTTTTACCGGGACAGGCGATACGGGGCCAACGTCCTGACTTTC. Translating it yields CASSFYRDRRYGANVLTF. The rearrangement uses TRBV7-9 and TRBJ2-6; 8 nucleotides match TRBD1. CDR3 length: 18 residues. The germline V gene encodes CDR1 SEHNR and CDR2 FQNEAQ (reference sequence). V lost 3 bases, J lost 4 bases, and 11 bases stayed unmatched.

The CDR3 here is CASSLNLRTVISGKLFF. The CDR3 DNA reads as TGTGCCAGCAGTTTAAATTTGCGGACCGTGATATCGGGAAAACTGTTTTTT. This chain uses TRBV28 with TRBJ1-4; D uncertain. Germline CDR1 MDHEN, CDR2 SYDVKM. Trimming shortened V by 2 bases and J by 10 bases, and 23 bases separated the two germline ends. This CDR3 contains 17 residues.

The chain carries TRBV4-3 and TRBJ1-2; the D gene is possibly TRBD1 (5 bases). The CDR3 runs 15 residues. The germline V gene has CDR1 LGHNA and CDR2 YSLEER. Trimming took 0 bases from V and 4 from J, leaving 12 bases between them. CDR3 region: CASSQDVTALYGYTF. The CDR3 bases are TGCGCCAGCAGCCAAGATGTGACAGCTCTCTATGGCTACACCTTC.

The chain uses TRBV7-9 and TRBJ2-1; 12 positions agree with TRBD2. J gave up 5 bases and V 5 bases, and 4 bases lay outside the gene matches. Germline V gene lookup returns CDR1 SEHNR and CDR2 FQNEAQ (reference sequence). CDR3 length equals 15 residues. CDR3 sequence (DNA): TGTGCCAGCAGCAGATGGACTAGCGGGAACAATGAGCAGTTCTTC. Protein sequence: CASSRWTSGNNEQFF.

CDR3 DNA sequence: TGTGCCAGCAGCGATGCCGGGCCCCGATACGAGCAGTACTTC. This encodes CASSDAGPRYEQYF. The J gene is TRBJ2-7, the V gene TRBV11-2; D remains unclear. The germline V and J ends were trimmed by 5 bases and 4 bases, with 15 bases remaining between them. The CDR3 covers 14 residues. The germline V gene has CDR1 SGHAT and CDR2 FQNNGV.

In this sample, this clone turned up once. The chain uses TRBV7-6 and TRBJ2-2; D is unresolved. CDR3 size: 11 residues. V lost 11 bases to trimming and J lost 3 bases, with 7 bases between them. Germline CDR1 SGHVS, CDR2 FNYEAQ. The CDR3 is CAPQDTGELFF. CDR3 DNA sequence: TGTGCCCCCCAGGACACCGGGGAGCTGTTTTTT.

V usage is TRBV6-1 and J usage is TRBJ1-5; TRBD1 might be the D (5 bases). The CDR3 is 14 residues long. The V end lost 0 bases, the J end lost 4 bases, and 7 bases lay between the germline ends. CDR1 MNHNS and CDR2 SASEGT come from the germline V gene. The CDR3 sequence: CASSEADRNQPQHF. Written as DNA, the CDR3 is TGTGCCAGCAGTGAAGCTGACAGAAATCAGCCCCAGCATTTT.

The CDR3 DNA is TGTGCCAGCAGTGCACAGGGGGCACATGGCTACACCTTC. Translating gives CASSAQGAHGYTF. The rearrangement uses TRBV6-1 and TRBJ1-2; 9 positions match TRBD1. Germline assignment: CDR1 MNHNS and CDR2 SASEGT. This CDR3 has 13 residues. With V trimmed by 4 bases and J by 6 bases, 3 bases remained unmatched.

This clone has more than one count but fewer than ten. This sequence joins TRBV7-2 and TRBJ2-5; 8 bases align to TRBD2. V dropped 2 bases and J dropped 4; count of bases not matched to a gene: 3. The length of the CDR3 is 14 residues. Germline loops: CDR1 SGHTA, CDR2 FQGNSA. CDR3 in DNA: TGTGCCAGCAGCTTAAGTAGCGGGATAGAGACCCAGTACTTC. This sequence encodes CASSLSSGIETQYF.